These 27 T cell receptor beta chains were sequenced from one sample in a study of T-cell memory formation after mild COVID-19. TCRdb called the 5' RACE reads again in MiXCR, with one record for every CDR3 protein. The sample records roughly 350,000 distinct CDR3 sequences, 28% being singletons. Sequencing input: PBMCs or a T cell subset sorted from them (not recorded which). The origin of the receptors is an adult woman who had mild COVID-19 (a few samples of this study predate the infection). Cell type and time point are not known.

In this sample, this clonotype turned up a few times. The chain uses TRBV9 and TRBJ2-4, with unresolved D. Germline CDR1 and CDR2: SGDLS and YYNGEE. With 1 base removed from V and 4 bases from J, the gap between germline ends came to 12 bases. This CDR3 comprises 15 residues. The CDR3 nucleotides are TGTGCCAGCAGCGTAAGGCCCGTAGAGAAAAACATTCAGTACTTC. Translating gives CASSVRPVEKNIQYF.

The chain combines TRBV7-9 with TRBJ1-6; 7 bases fit TRBD1. The CDR3 has 16 amino acids. The germline CDR1 and CDR2 sequences are SEHNR and FQNEAQ (reference sequence). Trimming cost V 2 bases and J 8 bases; bases outside gene matches: 9. CDR3 amino acids: CASSLPWTGHDSPLHF. The CDR3 coding sequence is TGTGCCAGCAGCTTACCCTGGACAGGTCATGATTCACCCCTCCACTTT.

This clonotype was seen ten or more times. The V gene is TRBV4-1, the J gene TRBJ2-2, with 8 bases identical to TRBD2. This CDR3 has 14 amino acids. V gave up 5 bases and J gave up 7 bases; unmatched junction bases: 6. From germline, CDR1 is MGHRA and CDR2 YSYEKL. DNA for the CDR3: TGCGCCAGCAGCTACGGGGGGGCAATCGGGGAGCTGTTTTTT. Amino acids: CASSYGGAIGELFF.

This clonotype was seen at least ten times. V usage is TRBV29-1 and J usage is TRBJ1-1; TRBD1 is a possible D gene (6 bases). Germline V gene lookup returns CDR1 SQVTM and CDR2 ANQGSEA. The CDR3 has 12 residues. V was clipped by 7 bases and J by 1 base, with 10 bases between them. The chain's CDR3 is CSGGQTNTEAFF. DNA of the CDR3: TGCAGCGGTGGACAGACGAACACTGAAGCTTTCTTT.

The chain uses TRBV7-9 and TRBJ2-7; TRBD2 matches at 13 bases. Trimming cost V 5 bases and J 2 bases; bases outside gene matches: 15. Germline lookup yields CDR1 SEHNR and CDR2 FQNEAQ (reference sequence). The CDR3 totals 19 residues. CDR3 sequence reads: CASSRSIGLAGANTYEQYF. The DNA of the CDR3 is TGTGCCAGCAGCAGATCCATCGGACTAGCGGGGGCAAACACCTACGAGCAGTACTTC.

This clonotype was detected a few times. The gene calls are TRBV3-1 and TRBJ2-6; 9 bases line up with TRBD1. The junction had 8 bases not matched to a gene; V was cut back by 4 bases and J by 1 base. Germline-derived CDR1 and CDR2 are LGHDT and YNNKEL (reference sequence). CDR3 length equals 18 residues. Written as DNA, the CDR3 is TGTGCCAGCAGCCCCTGGGACAGGGCGAGTTCTGGGGCCAACGTCCTGACTTTC. Its translation is CASSPWDRASSGANVLTF.

The rearrangement joins TRBV12-3 or TRBV12-4 to TRBJ2-7; D might be TRBD2 (6 bases). The CDR3 loop spans 17 amino acids. V lost 4 bases and J lost 0, with 19 bases in between. The DNA for the CDR3 is TGTGCCAGCAGTTCGGGACTGAAATTGGGTTCCTCCTACGAGCAGTACTTC. It is translated as CASSSGLKLGSSYEQYF.

The chain joins TRBV20-1 to TRBJ2-5; D may be TRBD1 or TRBD2 (7 bases each). From germline, CDR1 is DFQATT and CDR2 SNEGSKA (reference sequence). The CDR3 is 16 amino acids. V lost 1 base to trimming and J lost 5 bases, with 20 bases between them. For the CDR3, the DNA is TGCAGTGCTAGAGGCTCCCCAGGGGGGGCCGGGGAGACCCAGTACTTC. It codes for CSARGSPGGAGETQYF.

This clonotype was counted between two and nine times. This chain links TRBV29-1 with TRBJ2-3; 9 bases fit TRBD2. This CDR3 region has 15 residues. Per germline, CDR1 SQVTM and CDR2 ANQGSEA. V dropped 3 bases and J dropped 2; count of bases not matched to a gene: 6. The CDR3, as DNA: TGCAGCGTTGAGGGACTAGCCTCAATCACAGATACGCAGTATTTT. Amino acid sequence: CSVEGLASITDTQYF.

The chain employs TRBV5-1 and TRBJ2-7; possible D gene TRBD1, 6 bases. The CDR3 runs 17 residues. V lost 4 bases to trimming and J lost 0 bases, with 20 bases between them. Germline assignment: CDR1 SGHRS and CDR2 YFSETQ. Here the CDR3 reads CASSPTGTRGTSYEQYF. The CDR3 DNA sequence: TGCGCCAGCAGCCCAACCGGGACCAGGGGTACCTCCTACGAGCAGTACTTC.

This clonotype showed up just a few times. The chain combines TRBV5-1 with TRBJ2-7; 7 nucleotides match TRBD2. The V gene end was trimmed by 1 base and the J gene end by 2 bases; junction bases not matched to a gene: 3. Germline CDR1 is SGHRS and CDR2 is YFSETQ. The CDR3 length is 14 residues. The CDR3 reads CASSLPSGTYEQYF. The DNA for the CDR3 is TGCGCCAGCAGCTTGCCAAGCGGGACCTACGAGCAGTACTTC.

This sequence joins TRBV6-5 and TRBJ1-1; 9 bases line up with TRBD1. This CDR3 spans 14 amino acids. With 5 bases clipped from V and 5 bases from J, the junction kept 6 bases outside the gene matches. CDR1 and CDR2 from the germline V gene are MNHEY and SVGAGI. The CDR3 bases are TGTGCCAGCAGTAGACAGGGGGGAAAGACTGAAGCTTTCTTT. Translating gives CASSRQGGKTEAFF.

This clonotype appeared a few times. The V and J genes are TRBV7-2 and TRBJ2-3; 9 bases agree with TRBD2. Germline V gene data show CDR1 as SGHTA and CDR2 as FQGNSA. The CDR3 extends over 17 amino acids. V dropped 1 base and J dropped 11; count of bases not matched to a gene: 16. CDR3 DNA sequence: TGTGCCAGCAGCTTAGAGCCCTTTGCGGGAGGGCCCGGCAAGCAGTATTTT. Protein: CASSLEPFAGGPGKQYF.

This clonotype occurred a few times. The chain links TRBV4-2 to TRBJ1-6; possibly TRBD1 for D (5 bases). This CDR3 has 14 residues. Trimming removed 1 base from V and 10 bases from J, with 11 bases in between. The germline V gene encodes CDR1 LGHNA and CDR2 YNFKEQ. CDR3: CASSQGQGRSPLHF. CDR3 nucleotides: TGTGCCAGCAGCCAAGGTCAGGGTAGATCACCCCTCCACTTT.

This clonotype was counted between two and nine times. The V and J genes are TRBV20-1 and TRBJ2-7; the match to TRBD2 covers 12 bases. Germline V gives CDR1 DFQATT, CDR2 SNEGSKA (reference sequence). The CDR3 is 16 amino acids. Trimming took 3 bases from V and 1 from J; bases not matched to a gene: 7. The CDR3 DNA reads TGCAGTGCTAGGCCAAGACTAGCGGGGGCTTCCTACGAGCAGTACTTC. Protein sequence: CSARPRLAGASYEQYF.

The chain recombines TRBV2 with TRBJ1-6; D perhaps matches TRBD1 (5 bases). CDR3 length: 14 residues. V was shortened by 4 bases and J by 5 bases, with 9 bases between the two germline ends. Germline-derived CDR1 and CDR2 are SNHLY and FYNNEI. The CDR3 sequence: CASSGQPNNSPLHF. CDR3 DNA: TGTGCCAGCAGTGGACAGCCCAATAATTCACCCCTCCACTTT.

In this sample, this clonotype turned up a few times. The chain has TRBV3-1 and TRBJ2-5, with D perhaps matching TRBD2 (5 bases). CDR3 length: 15 residues. Looked up from germline, CDR1 is LGHDT and CDR2 is YNNKEL (reference sequence). Trimming pared 1 base from V and 5 bases from J, leaving 14 bases between. The CDR3 region is CASSQVTGTGETQYF. CDR3 sequence (DNA): TGTGCCAGCAGCCAAGTGACGGGAACTGGCGAGACCCAGTACTTC.

This clonotype showed up just a few times. The chain carries TRBV7-3 and TRBJ2-1; a possible D gene is TRBD2 (5 bases). Looked up from germline, CDR1 is SGHTA and CDR2 is FQGTGA. The CDR3 is made up of 14 amino acids. The germline V and J ends were trimmed by 3 bases and 5 bases, with 11 bases remaining between them. The CDR3 is CASSLNRGDNEQFF. The CDR3 DNA reads TGTGCCAGCAGCTTGAACCGGGGAGACAATGAGCAGTTCTTC.

There are a few counts of this clonotype. This chain links TRBV7-8 with TRBJ2-3; 9 bases match TRBD2. The CDR3 is 17 residues long. Per germline, CDR1 SGHVS and CDR2 FQNEAQ. V trimming: 1 base; J trimming: 1 base; junction bases outside the gene matches: 6. CDR3 DNA: TGTGCCAGCAGCTTAGTTCTTCGCGGGAGGGGCACAGATACGCAGTATTTT. Amino acid sequence: CASSLVLRGRGTDTQYF.

In this sample, this clonotype turned up a few times. This chain joins TRBV15 and TRBJ1-1; D gene unclear. Trimming cost V 8 bases and J 4 bases, with 8 bases left between them. Germline CDR1 is LNHNV and CDR2 is YYDKDF (reference sequence). The CDR3 consists of 11 residues. The DNA for the CDR3 is TGTGCCACCCACGCCGCCACTGAAGCTTTCTTT. It specifies CATHAATEAFF.

The chain joins TRBV29-1 to TRBJ1-5, with 8 bases identical to TRBD1. The CDR3 totals 12 residues. Losses at the gene ends were 8 bases for V and 6 bases for J; bases not matched to a gene: 6. Germline V gene sequence: CDR1 SQVTM, CDR2 ANQGSEA. CDR3 sequence reads: CSPRTGSQPQHF. In nucleotides, the CDR3 is TGCAGCCCGAGGACAGGGAGTCAGCCCCAGCATTTT.

A few counts support this clonotype. This chain joins TRBV29-1 and TRBJ2-1, with a weak D call TRBD2 (5 bases). CDR3 length: 13 residues. The germline V and J ends were trimmed by 7 bases and 0 bases, with 10 bases remaining between them. CDR1 and CDR2 from the germline V gene are SQVTM and ANQGSEA. CDR3 nucleotides: TGCAGCGCGGACTCTTCCTCCTACAATGAGCAGTTCTTC. Its protein is CSADSSSYNEQFF.

A word on this clonotype: At one end, the junction sequence differs from germline, possibly due to a read error. The chain uses TRBV7-7 and TRBJ2-2; tentative D call: TRBD1 (6 bases). This CDR3 comprises 13 residues. Per the germline V gene, CDR1 is SSHAT and CDR2 is FNYEAQ (reference sequence). The CDR3 protein is CASSSDSNGELFF. CDR3 DNA sequence: TGTGCTAGCAGCTCGGACAGTAACGGGGAGCTGTTTTTT.

The genes are TRBV19 and TRBJ2-1, with 7 bases matching TRBD2. The CDR3 spans 14 residues. The ends lost 6 bases at V and 5 bases at J; junction bases unmatched: 7. CDR1 is LNHDA and CDR2 is SQIVND in the germline V gene (reference sequence). The CDR3 sequence: CASSELAKHNEQFF. In DNA form, the CDR3 reads TGTGCCAGTAGCGAACTAGCGAAACACAATGAGCAGTTCTTC.

This chain joins TRBV4-3 and TRBJ1-1; 9 bases are a match to TRBD1. V shed 3 bases and J 0 bases; nucleotides not matched to a gene: 11. The CDR3 runs 18 residues. CDR1 LGHNA and CDR2 YSLEER come from the germline V gene. CDR3: CASSQRTGDNLLNTEAFF. CDR3 DNA sequence: TGCGCCAGCAGCCAGAGGACAGGGGATAACTTACTGAACACTGAAGCTTTCTTT.

The chain employs TRBV5-1 and TRBJ2-7, with D perhaps matching TRBD1 (6 bases). Germline V lookup: CDR1 SGHRS, CDR2 YFSETQ. This CDR3 is built from 18 residues. V lost 2 bases to trimming and J lost 0 bases, with 21 bases between them. This CDR3 reads CASSFASRGSSSSYEQYF. CDR3 sequence (DNA): TGCGCCAGCAGCTTCGCCTCCAGGGGCTCTTCAAGCTCCTACGAGCAGTACTTC.

This clonotype has a count of ten or more. This chain joins TRBV12-3 or TRBV12-4 and TRBJ1-4; D is perhaps TRBD1 (5 bases). Trimming stripped 3 bases from V and 7 bases from J, with 15 bases between. The CDR3 extends over 15 amino acids. The CDR3 protein is CASSFGGQGGEKLFF. The DNA for the CDR3 is TGTGCCAGCAGTTTTGGTGGACAAGGAGGTGAAAAACTGTTTTTT.